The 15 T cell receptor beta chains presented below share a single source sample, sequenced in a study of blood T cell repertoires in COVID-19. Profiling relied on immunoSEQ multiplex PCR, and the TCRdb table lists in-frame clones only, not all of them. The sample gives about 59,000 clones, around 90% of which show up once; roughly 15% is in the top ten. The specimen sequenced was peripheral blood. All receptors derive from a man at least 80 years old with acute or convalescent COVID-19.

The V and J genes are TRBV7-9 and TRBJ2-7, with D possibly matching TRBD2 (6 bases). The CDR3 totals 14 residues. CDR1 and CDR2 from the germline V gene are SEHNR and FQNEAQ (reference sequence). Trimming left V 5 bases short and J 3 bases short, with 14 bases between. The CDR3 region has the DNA TGTGCCAGCAGCCACCCGGAGGGGTACTACGAGCAGTACTTC. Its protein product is CASSHPEGYYEQYF.

The CDR3 sequence is CASSLPGNEQYF. In nucleotides, the CDR3 is TGTGCCAGCAGTTTACCGGGGAACGAGCAGTACTTC. V is TRBV28 and J is TRBJ2-7; D is perhaps TRBD2 (5 bases). V was shortened by 2 bases and J by 5 bases, with 7 bases between the two germline ends. CDR3 length: 12 amino acids. Germline V gene data show CDR1 as MDHEN and CDR2 as SYDVKM.

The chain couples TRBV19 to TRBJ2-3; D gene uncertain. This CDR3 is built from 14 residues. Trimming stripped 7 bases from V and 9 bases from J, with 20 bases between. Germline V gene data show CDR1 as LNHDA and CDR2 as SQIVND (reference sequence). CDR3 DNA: TGTGCCAGTACCACCCCGAATCCTACTTGGACGCAGTATTTT. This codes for CASTTPNPTWTQYF. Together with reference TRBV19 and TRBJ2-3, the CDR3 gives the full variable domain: DGGITQSPKYLFRKEGQNVTLSCEQNLNHDAMYWYRQDPGQGLRLIYYSQIVNDFQKGDIAEGYSVSREKKESFPLTVTSAQKNPTAFYLCASTTPNPTWTQYFGPGTRLTVL.

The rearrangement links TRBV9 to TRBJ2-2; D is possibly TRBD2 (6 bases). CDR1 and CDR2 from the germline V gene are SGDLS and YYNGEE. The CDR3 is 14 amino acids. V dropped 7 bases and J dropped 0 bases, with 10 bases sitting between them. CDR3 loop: CASRAGSNTGELFF. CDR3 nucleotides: TGTGCCAGCCGGGCGGGGTCGAACACCGGGGAGCTGTTTTTT.

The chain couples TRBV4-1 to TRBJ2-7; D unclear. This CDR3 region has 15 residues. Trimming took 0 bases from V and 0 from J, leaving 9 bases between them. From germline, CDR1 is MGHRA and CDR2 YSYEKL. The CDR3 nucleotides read TGCGCCAGCAGCCAAGATATTTCCTACTCCTACGAGCAGTACTTC. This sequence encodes CASSQDISYSYEQYF.

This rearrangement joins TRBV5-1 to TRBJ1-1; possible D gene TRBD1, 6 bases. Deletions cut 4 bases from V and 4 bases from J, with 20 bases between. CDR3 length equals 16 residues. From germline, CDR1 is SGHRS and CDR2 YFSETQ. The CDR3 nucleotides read TGCGCCAGCAGCCCACCCGTACAGGGTGAGGTCACTGAAGCTTTCTTT. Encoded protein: CASSPPVQGEVTEAFF.

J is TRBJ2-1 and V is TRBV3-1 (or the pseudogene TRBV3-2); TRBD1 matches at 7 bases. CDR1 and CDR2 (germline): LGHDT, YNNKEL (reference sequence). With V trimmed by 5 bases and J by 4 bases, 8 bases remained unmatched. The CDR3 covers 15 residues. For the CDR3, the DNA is TGTGCCAGCAGCTTGGACAGGCTTGGGTACAATGAGCAGTTCTTC. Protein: CASSLDRLGYNEQFF.

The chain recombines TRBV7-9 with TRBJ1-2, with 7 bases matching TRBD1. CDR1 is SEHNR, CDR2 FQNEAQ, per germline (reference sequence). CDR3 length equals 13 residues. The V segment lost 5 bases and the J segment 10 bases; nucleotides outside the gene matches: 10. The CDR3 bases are TGTGCCAGCAGCCTGTCACAGGGGAGGATCTACACCTTC. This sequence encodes CASSLSQGRIYTF.

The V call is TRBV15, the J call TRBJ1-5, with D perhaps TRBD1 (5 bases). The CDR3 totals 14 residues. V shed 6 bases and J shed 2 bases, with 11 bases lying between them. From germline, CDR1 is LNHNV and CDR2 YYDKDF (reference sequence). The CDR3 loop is CATRGVGGNQPQHF. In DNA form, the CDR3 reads TGTGCCACCAGAGGGGTAGGTGGCAATCAGCCCCAGCATTTT.

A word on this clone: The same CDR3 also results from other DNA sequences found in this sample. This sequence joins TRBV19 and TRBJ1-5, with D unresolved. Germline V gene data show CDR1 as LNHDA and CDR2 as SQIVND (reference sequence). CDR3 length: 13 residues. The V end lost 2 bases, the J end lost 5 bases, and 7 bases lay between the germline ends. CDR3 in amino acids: CASSISVDQPQHF. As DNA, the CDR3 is TGTGCCAGTAGTATATCTGTAGATCAGCCCCAGCATTTT.

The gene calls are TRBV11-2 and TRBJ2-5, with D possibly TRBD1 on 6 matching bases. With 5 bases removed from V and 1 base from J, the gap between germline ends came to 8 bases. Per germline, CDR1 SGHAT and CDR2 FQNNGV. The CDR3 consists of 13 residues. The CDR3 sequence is CASSPDSQETQYF. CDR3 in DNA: TGTGCCAGCAGCCCGGACAGCCAAGAGACCCAGTACTTC.

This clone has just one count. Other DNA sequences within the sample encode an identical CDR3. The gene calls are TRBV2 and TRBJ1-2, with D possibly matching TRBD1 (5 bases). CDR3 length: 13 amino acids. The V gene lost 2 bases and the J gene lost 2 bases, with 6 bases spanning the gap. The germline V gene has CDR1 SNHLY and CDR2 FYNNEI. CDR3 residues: CASSEQGNYGYTF. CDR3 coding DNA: TGTGCCAGCAGTGAACAGGGAAACTATGGCTACACCTTC.

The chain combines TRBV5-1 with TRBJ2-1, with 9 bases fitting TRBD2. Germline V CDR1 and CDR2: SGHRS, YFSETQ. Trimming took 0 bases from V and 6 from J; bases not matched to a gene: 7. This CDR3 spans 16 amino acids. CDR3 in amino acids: CASSLGGGAPGNEQFF. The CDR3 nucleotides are TGCGCCAGCAGCTTGGGCGGGGGGGCCCCTGGCAATGAGCAGTTCTTC.

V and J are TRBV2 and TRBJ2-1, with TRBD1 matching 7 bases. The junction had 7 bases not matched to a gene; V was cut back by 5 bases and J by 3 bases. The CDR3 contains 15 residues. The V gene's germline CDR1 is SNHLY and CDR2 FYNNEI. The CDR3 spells CASSLGQPHYNEQFF. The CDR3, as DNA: TGTGCCAGCAGTCTGGGACAGCCCCACTACAATGAGCAGTTCTTC.

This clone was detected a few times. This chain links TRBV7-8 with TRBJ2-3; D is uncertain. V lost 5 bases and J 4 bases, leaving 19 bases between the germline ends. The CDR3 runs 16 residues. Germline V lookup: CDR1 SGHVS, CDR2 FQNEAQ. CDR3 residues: CASSPGFAGQADTQYF. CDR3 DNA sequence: TGTGCCAGCAGCCCTGGCTTTGCAGGCCAGGCAGATACGCAGTATTTT. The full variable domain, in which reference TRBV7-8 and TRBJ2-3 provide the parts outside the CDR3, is GAGVSQSPRYKVAKRGQDVALRCDPISGHVSLFWYQQALGQGPEFLTYFQNEAQLDKSGLPSDRFFAERPEGSVSTLKIQRTQQEDSAVYLCASSPGFAGQADTQYFGPGTRLTVL.